This T cell receptor (beta chain) was retrieved from a study of chemoradiotherapy in HPV16-positive cancers. Study-level points and caveats: Candidate HPV-specific clones and E7-related TCR motifs grew in tumor during treatment. Only two HPV16-positive patients supplied the functional HPV-specificity definition.

The CDR3 loop spans 15 amino acids. Germline loops: CDR1 MGHDK, CDR2 SYGVNS. The V gene lost 5 bases and the J gene lost 0 bases, with 11 bases spanning the gap. Sequencing used immunoSEQ multiplex PCR; TCRdb keeps in-frame clones, though not all of them. Of about 22,000 clones in the sample, over 85% are singletons; the top ten hold around a sixth. Turning to this clone: Its cognate antigen is unknown.

Repeated repertoire sampling spanned the course of chemoradiotherapy. The starting material was blood, obtained from a patient who underwent chemoradiotherapy. J is TRBJ1-3 and V is TRBV25-1, with D unclear. This clonotype was obtained from a human donor with HPV-associated anogenital cancer. CDR3 protein: CASSPRGDSGNTIYF. The CDR3, as DNA: TGTGCCAGCAGTCCACGAGGAGACTCTGGAAACACCATATATTTT.